The 10 T cell receptor beta chains below come from one sample, sequenced in a study of shared clonotypes between healthy human individuals. TCRdb keeps only in-frame clones here, not all; method: immunoSEQ multiplex PCR. The data show about 600,000 clones, about 96% seen once. The material sequenced was naive CD4+ T cells sorted from blood. Subset meaning: CD45RA+ positively selected. The receptors here all came from a woman in her 30s in good health.

J is TRBJ2-1 and V is TRBV19, with 11 bases aligning to TRBD2. Germline lookup yields CDR1 LNHDA and CDR2 SQIVND (reference sequence). The V segment lost 7 bases and the J segment 6 bases; nucleotides outside the gene matches: 11. The CDR3 has 16 residues. CDR3 DNA: TGTGCCAGTACTCCTATAGCGGGAGGGCCGATCAATGAGCAGTTCTTC. Translated: CASTPIAGGPINEQFF.

Only one count was recorded for this clone. The chain carries TRBV29-1 and TRBJ2-6; D call uncertain. The V gene lost 6 bases and the J gene lost 0 bases, with 9 bases spanning the gap. The CDR3 is 14 residues long. The V gene's germline CDR1 is SQVTM and CDR2 ANQGSEA. The CDR3 spells CSVRPTSGANVLTF. The CDR3 DNA reads as TGCAGCGTGAGACCCACCTCTGGGGCCAACGTCCTGACTTTC.

This clone showed up just once. A junction end diverges from the germline sequence, so it may reflect a read error. This sequence joins TRBV6-6 and TRBJ2-7, with TRBD2 identical over 13 bases. CDR3 length: 15 residues. Germline V lookup: CDR1 MNHNY, CDR2 SVGAGI (reference sequence). The CDR3 loop reads CASRGLAGLERDSHF. The DNA for the CDR3 is TGTGCCAGCCGGGGACTAGCGGGACTCGAACGGGACTCACACTTC.

This chain uses TRBV27 with TRBJ2-5; 7 bases fit TRBD2. This CDR3 contains 14 residues. The V and J ends lost 5 bases and 7 bases, in that order; junction bases with no gene match: 10. Germline values: CDR1 MNHEY, CDR2 SMNVEV (reference sequence). CDR3 coding DNA: TGTGCCAGCAGTCATTTTGGGACTATCGGGACCCAGTACTTC. Protein sequence: CASSHFGTIGTQYF.

The V gene is TRBV7-8, the J gene TRBJ2-1; tentative D call: TRBD2 (5 bases). V dropped 1 base and J dropped 3 bases, with 16 bases sitting between them. The CDR3 has 17 residues. Germline CDR1 is SGHVS and CDR2 is FQNEAQ. In nucleotides, the CDR3 is TGTGCCAGCAGCTTAGATCCCCCTCGGGCGGGCTACAATGAGCAGTTCTTC. This encodes CASSLDPPRAGYNEQFF.

The genes are TRBV29-1 and TRBJ2-7; D may match TRBD1 or TRBD2 (5 bases each). From germline, CDR1 is SQVTM and CDR2 ANQGSEA. The V end lost 5 bases, the J end lost 2 bases, and 16 bases lay between the germline ends. The CDR3 has 14 amino acids. The chain's CDR3 is CSVSPWGSPYEQYF. The CDR3 coding sequence is TGCAGCGTTAGTCCGTGGGGGTCTCCCTACGAGCAGTACTTC.

This chain connects TRBV5-4 to TRBJ1-2; D is uncertain. Trimming took off 1 base at V and 2 bases at J, with 0 bases between the two ends. The CDR3 length is 11 residues. CDR1 is SGHNT, CDR2 YYREEE, per germline (reference sequence). CDR3 sequence (DNA): TGTGCCAGCAGCTTGAACTATGGCTACACCTTC. Its translation is CASSLNYGYTF.

This chain connects TRBV5-1 to TRBJ2-7, with 8 nucleotides matching TRBD2. The CDR3 is made up of 16 amino acids. The J segment lost 2 bases and the V segment lost 0 bases, leaving 7 bases of the junction unmatched. Germline values: CDR1 SGHRS, CDR2 YFSETQ. CDR3 region: CASSLAGSGGTYEQYF. The DNA for the CDR3 is TGCGCCAGCAGCTTGGCCGGGTCGGGAGGGACCTACGAGCAGTACTTC.

The rearrangement joins TRBV7-3 to TRBJ1-1; D unclear. The CDR3 has 13 residues. V lost 4 bases and J lost 0, with 6 bases in between. Germline-derived CDR1 and CDR2 are SGHTA and FQGTGA. The CDR3 region is CASSSQLNTEAFF. CDR3 sequence (DNA): TGTGCCAGCAGCTCACAGTTGAACACTGAAGCTTTCTTT.

V and J are TRBV7-9 and TRBJ2-7; no firm D call. The V gene's germline CDR1 is SEHNR and CDR2 FQNEAQ (reference sequence). V shed 0 bases and J shed 2 bases, with 11 bases lying between them. The length of the CDR3 is 15 residues. In DNA form, the CDR3 reads TGTGCCAGCAGCTTAGCGGGTGGCAGAGCCTACGAGCAGTACTTC. It encodes CASSLAGGRAYEQYF.